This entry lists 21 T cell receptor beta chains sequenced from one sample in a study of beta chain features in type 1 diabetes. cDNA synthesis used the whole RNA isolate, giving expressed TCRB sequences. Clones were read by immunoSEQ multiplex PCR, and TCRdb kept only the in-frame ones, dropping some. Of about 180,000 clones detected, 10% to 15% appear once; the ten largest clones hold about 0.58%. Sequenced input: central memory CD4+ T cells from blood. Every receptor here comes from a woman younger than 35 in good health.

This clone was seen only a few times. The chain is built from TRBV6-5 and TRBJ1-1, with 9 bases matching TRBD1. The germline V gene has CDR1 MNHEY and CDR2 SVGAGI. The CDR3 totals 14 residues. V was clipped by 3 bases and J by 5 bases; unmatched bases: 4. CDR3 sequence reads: CASSYDRGRTEAFF. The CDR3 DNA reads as TGTGCCAGCAGTTATGACAGGGGGAGGACTGAAGCTTTCTTT.

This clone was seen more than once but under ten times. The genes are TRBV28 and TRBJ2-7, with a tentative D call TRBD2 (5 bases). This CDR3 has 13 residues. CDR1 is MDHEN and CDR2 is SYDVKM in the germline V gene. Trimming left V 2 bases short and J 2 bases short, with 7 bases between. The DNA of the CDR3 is TGTGCCAGCAGTTTACCTAGCACCTACGAGCAGTACTTC. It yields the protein CASSLPSTYEQYF.

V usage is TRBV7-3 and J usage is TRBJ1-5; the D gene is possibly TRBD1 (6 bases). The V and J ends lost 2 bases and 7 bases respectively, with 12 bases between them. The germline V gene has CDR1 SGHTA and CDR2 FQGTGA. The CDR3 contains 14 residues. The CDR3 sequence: CASSLGGARQPQHF. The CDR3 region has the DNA TGTGCCAGCAGCTTAGGGGGGGCCCGGCAGCCCCAGCATTTT.

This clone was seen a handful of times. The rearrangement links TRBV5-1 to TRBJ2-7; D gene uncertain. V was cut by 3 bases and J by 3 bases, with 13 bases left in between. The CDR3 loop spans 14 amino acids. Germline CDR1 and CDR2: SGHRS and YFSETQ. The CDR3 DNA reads TGCGCCAGCAGCTCGTTACCCACAGTCTACGAGCAGTACTTC. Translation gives CASSSLPTVYEQYF.

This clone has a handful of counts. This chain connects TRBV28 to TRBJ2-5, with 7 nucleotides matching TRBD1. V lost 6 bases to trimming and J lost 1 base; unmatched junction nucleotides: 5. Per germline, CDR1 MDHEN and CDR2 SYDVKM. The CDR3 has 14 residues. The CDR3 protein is CASRRDSTQETQYF. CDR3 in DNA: TGTGCCAGCAGGAGGGACAGTACCCAAGAGACCCAGTACTTC.

In DNA form, the CDR3 reads TGTGCCAGCACCCAGGAGCAGTTCTTC. This translates into CASTQEQFF. The chain joins TRBV2 to TRBJ2-1, with D unclear. This CDR3 has 9 amino acids. V was cut by 7 bases and J by 10 bases, with 5 bases left in between. In germline, CDR1 is SNHLY, CDR2 FYNNEI.

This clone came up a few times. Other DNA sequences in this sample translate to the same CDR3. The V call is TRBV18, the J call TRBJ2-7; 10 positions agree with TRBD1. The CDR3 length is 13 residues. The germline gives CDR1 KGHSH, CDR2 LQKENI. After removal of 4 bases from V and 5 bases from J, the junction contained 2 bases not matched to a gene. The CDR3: CASSQGQGNEQYF. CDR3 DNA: TGTGCCAGCTCACAGGGACAGGGGAACGAGCAGTACTTC.

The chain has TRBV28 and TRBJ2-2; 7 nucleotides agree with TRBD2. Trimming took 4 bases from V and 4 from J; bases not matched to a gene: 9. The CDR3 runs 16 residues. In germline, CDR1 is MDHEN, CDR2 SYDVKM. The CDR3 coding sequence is TGTGCCAGCAGTTCCCAAAGCGGGATCGGCACCGGGGAGCTGTTTTTT. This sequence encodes CASSSQSGIGTGELFF.

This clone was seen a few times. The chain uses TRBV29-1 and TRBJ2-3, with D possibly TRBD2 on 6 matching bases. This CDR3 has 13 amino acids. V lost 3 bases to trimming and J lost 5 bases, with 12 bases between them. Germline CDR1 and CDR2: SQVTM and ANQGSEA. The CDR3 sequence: CSVERDGGDTQYF. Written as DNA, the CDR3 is TGCAGCGTTGAGCGGGATGGGGGAGATACGCAGTATTTT.

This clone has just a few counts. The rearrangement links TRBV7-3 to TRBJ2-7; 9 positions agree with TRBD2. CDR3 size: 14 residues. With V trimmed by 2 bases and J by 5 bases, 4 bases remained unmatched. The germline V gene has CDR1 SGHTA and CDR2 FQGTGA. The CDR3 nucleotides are TGTGCCAGCAGCTTAGTGGGACTAGCAAACGAGCAGTACTTC. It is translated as CASSLVGLANEQYF.

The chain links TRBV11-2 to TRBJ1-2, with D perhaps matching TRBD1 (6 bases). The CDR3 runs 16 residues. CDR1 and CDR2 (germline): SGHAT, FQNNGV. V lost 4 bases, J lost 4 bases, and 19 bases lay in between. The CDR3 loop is CASSSLQAGARYGYTF. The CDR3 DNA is TGTGCCAGCAGCTCCTTGCAGGCAGGGGCTCGCTATGGCTACACCTTC. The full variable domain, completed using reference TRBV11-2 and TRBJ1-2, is EAGVAQSPRYKIIEKRQSVAFWCNPISGHATLYWYQQILGQGPKLLIQFQNNGVVDDSQLPKDRFSAERLKGVDSTLKIQPAKLEDSAVYLCASSSLQAGARYGYTFGSGTRLTVV.

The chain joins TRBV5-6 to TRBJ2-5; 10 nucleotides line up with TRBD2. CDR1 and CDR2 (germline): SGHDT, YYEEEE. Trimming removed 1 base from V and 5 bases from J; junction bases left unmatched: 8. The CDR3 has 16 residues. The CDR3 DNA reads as TGTGCCAGCAGCTTGCGGTCAGCGGGAGGGAAGGAGACCCAGTACTTC. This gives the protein CASSLRSAGGKETQYF.

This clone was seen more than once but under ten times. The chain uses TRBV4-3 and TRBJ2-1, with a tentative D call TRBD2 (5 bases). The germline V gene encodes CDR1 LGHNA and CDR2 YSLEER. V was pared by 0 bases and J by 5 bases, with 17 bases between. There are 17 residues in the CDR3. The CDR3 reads CASSQDGGGSDNNEQFF. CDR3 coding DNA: TGCGCCAGCAGCCAAGATGGAGGTGGGAGTGACAACAATGAGCAGTTCTTC.

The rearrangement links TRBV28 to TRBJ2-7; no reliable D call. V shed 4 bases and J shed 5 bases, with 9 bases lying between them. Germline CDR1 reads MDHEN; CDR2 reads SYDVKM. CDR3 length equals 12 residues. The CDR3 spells CASSSLPHEQYF. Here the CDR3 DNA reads TGTGCCAGCAGTTCACTTCCCCACGAGCAGTACTTC. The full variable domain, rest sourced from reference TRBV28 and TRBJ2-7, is DVKVTQSSRYLVKRTGEKVFLECVQDMDHENMFWYRQDPGLGLRLIYFSYDVKMKEKGDIPEGYSVSREKKERFSLILESASTNQTSMYLCASSSLPHEQYFGPGTRLTVT.

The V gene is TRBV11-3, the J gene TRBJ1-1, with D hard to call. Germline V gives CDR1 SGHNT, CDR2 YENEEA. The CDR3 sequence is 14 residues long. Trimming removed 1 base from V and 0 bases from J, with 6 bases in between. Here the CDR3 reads CASSLGQMNTEAFF. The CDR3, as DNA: TGTGCCAGCAGCTTAGGACAAATGAACACTGAAGCTTTCTTT.

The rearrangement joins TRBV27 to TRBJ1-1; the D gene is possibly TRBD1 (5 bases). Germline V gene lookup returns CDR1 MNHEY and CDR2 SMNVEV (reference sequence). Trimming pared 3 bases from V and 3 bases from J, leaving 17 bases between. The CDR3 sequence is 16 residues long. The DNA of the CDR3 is TGTGCCAGCAGTTTGACGGGCAGGGCACGGGACACTGAAGCTTTCTTT. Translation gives CASSLTGRARDTEAFF.

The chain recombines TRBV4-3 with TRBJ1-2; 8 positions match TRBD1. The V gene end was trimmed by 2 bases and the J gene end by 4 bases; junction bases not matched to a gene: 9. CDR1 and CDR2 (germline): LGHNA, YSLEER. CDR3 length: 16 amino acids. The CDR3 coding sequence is TGCGCCAGCAGCCAACGACAGGGGACGGGTCCCTATGGCTACACCTTC. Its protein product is CASSQRQGTGPYGYTF.

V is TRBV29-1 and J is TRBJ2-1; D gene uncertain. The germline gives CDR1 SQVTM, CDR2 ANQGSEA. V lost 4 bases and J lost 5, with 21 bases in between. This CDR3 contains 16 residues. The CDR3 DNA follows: TGCAGCGTTGCAAAGGCAGGCTCCAGTTTCGACAATGAGCAGTTCTTC. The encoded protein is CSVAKAGSSFDNEQFF.

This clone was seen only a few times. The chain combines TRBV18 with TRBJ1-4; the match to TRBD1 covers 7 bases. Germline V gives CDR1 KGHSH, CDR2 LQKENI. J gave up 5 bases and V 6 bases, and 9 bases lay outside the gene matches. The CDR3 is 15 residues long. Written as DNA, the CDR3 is TGTGCCAGCTCGCCATCGACAGGGCGGAATGAAAAACTGTTTTTT. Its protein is CASSPSTGRNEKLFF.

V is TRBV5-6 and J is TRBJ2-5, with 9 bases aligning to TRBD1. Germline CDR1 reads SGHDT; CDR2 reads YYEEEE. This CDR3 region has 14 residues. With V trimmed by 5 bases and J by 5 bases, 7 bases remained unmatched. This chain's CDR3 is CASRMGQGTETQYF. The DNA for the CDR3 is TGTGCCAGCAGGATGGGACAGGGTACGGAGACCCAGTACTTC.

CDR3 loop: CASSLATGQFF. CDR3 DNA: TGTGCCAGCAGCCTAGCAACCGGGCAGTTCTTC. The rearrangement uses TRBV28 and TRBJ2-1, with a weak D call TRBD2 (5 bases). In germline, CDR1 is MDHEN, CDR2 SYDVKM. The CDR3 is 11 amino acids. V was trimmed by 6 bases and J by 12 bases, leaving 12 bases between them.